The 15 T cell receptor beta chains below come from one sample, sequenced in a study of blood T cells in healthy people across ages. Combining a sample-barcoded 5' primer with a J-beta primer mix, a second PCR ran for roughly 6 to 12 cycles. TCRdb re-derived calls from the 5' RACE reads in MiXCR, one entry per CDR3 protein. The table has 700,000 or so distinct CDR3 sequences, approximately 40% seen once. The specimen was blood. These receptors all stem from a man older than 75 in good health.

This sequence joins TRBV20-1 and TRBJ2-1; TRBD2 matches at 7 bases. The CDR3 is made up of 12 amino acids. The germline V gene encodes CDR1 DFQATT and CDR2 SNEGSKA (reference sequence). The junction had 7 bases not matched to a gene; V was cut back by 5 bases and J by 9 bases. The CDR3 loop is CSAALPSGEQFF. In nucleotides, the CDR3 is TGCAGTGCTGCCTTACCTAGCGGTGAGCAGTTCTTC.

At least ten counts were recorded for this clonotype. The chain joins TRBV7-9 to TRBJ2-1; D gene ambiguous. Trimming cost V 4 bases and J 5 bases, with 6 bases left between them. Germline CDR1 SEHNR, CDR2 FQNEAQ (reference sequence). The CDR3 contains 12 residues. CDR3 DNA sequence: TGTGCCAGCAGCTCGGTCCACAATGAGCAGTTCTTC. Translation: CASSSVHNEQFF.

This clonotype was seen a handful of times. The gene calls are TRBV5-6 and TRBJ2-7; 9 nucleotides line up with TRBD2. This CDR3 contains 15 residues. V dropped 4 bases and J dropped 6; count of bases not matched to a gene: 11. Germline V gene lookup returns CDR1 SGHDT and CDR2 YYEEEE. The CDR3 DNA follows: TGTGCCAGCAGCCTAATAGCGGGGGTAGTACGCGAGCAGTACTTC. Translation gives CASSLIAGVVREQYF.

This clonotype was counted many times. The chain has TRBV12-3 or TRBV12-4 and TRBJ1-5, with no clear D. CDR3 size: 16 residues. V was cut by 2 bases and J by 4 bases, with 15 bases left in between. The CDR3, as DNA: TGTGCCAGCAGTTTAATATTCGGTGAAAGAAATCAGCCCCAGCATTTT. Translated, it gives CASSLIFGERNQPQHF.

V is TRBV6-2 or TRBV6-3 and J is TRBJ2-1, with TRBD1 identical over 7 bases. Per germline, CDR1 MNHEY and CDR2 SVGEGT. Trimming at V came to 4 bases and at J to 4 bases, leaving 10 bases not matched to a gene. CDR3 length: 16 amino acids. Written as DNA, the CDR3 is TGTGCCAGCAGTTCCCAAGGGACAGCCAATTACAATGAGCAGTTCTTC. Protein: CASSSQGTANYNEQFF.

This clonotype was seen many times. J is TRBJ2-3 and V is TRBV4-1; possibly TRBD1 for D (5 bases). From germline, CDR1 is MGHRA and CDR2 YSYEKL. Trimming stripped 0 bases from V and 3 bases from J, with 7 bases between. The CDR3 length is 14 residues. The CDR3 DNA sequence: TGCGCCAGCAGCCAAGACAGGGTAACAGATACGCAGTATTTT. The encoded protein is CASSQDRVTDTQYF.

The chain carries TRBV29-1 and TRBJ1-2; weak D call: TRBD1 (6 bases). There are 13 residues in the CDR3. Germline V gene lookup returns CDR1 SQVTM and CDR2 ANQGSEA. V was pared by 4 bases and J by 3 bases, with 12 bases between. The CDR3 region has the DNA TGCAGCGTTGCAATACAGGGTTACTATGGCTACACCTTC. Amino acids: CSVAIQGYYGYTF. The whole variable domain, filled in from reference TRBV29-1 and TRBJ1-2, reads SAVISQKPSRDICQRGTSLTIQCQVDSQVTMMFWYRQQPGQSLTLIATANQGSEATYESGFVIDKFPISRPNLTFSTLTVSNMSPEDSSIYLCSVAIQGYYGYTFGSGTRLTVV.

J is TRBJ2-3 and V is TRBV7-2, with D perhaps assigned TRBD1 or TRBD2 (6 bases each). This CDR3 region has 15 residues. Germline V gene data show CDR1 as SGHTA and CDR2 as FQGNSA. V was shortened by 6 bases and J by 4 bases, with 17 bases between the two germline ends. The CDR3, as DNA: TGTGCCAGCAGTCGTAGGGGGGACCCTCCAGATACGCAGTATTTT. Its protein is CASSRRGDPPDTQYF. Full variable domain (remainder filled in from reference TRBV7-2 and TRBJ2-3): GAGVSQSPSNKVTEKGKDVELRCDPISGHTALYWYRQSLGQGLEFLIYFQGNSAPDKSGLPSDRFSAERTGGSVSTLTIQRTQQEDSAVYLCASSRRGDPPDTQYFGPGTRLTVL.

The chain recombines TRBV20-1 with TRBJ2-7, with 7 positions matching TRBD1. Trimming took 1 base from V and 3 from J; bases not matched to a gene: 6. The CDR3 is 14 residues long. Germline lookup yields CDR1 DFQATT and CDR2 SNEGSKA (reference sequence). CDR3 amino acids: CSARGWTGIYEQYF. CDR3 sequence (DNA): TGCAGTGCTAGAGGGTGGACAGGTATCTACGAGCAGTACTTC.

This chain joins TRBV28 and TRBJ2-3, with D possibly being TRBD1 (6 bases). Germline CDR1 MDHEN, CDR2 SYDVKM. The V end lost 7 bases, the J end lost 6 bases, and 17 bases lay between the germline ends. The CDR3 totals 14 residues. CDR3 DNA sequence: TGTGCCAGCAACCAACAGGGCCCTCGGGATACGCAGTATTTT. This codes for CASNQQGPRDTQYF.

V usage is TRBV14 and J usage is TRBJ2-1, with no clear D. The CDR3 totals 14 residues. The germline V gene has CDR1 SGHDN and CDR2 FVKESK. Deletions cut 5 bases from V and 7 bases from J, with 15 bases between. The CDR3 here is CASSGSMVGNEQFF. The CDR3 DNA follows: TGTGCCAGCAGCGGTTCAATGGTTGGGAATGAGCAGTTCTTC.

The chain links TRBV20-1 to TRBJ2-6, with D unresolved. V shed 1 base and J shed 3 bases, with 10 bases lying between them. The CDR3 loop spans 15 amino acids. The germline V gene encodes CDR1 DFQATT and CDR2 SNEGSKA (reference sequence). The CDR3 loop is CSARGGSFGANVLTF. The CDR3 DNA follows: TGCAGTGCTAGAGGAGGTAGCTTTGGGGCCAACGTCCTGACTTTC.

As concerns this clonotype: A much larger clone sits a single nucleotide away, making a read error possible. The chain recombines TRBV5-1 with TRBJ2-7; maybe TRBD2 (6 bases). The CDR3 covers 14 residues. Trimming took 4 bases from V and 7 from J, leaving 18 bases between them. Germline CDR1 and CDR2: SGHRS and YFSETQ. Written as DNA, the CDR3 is TGCGCCAGCAGCGCCGGCGGGGAGACGCGGGAGCAGTACTTC. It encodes CASSAGGETREQYF.

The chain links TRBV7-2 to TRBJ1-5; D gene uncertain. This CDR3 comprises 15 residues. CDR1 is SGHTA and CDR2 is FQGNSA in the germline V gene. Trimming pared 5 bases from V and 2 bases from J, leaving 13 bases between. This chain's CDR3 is CASSPRDTGNQPQHF. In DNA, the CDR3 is TGTGCCAGCAGCCCCCGTGACACGGGCAATCAGCCCCAGCATTTT.

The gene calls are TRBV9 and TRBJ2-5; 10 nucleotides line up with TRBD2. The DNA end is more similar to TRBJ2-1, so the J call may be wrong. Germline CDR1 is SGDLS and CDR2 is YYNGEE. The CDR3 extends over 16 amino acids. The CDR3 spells CASTSRRAGGEETQFF. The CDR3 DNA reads TGTGCCAGCACCTCCCGACGAGCGGGAGGGGAAGAGACCCAGTTCTTC.